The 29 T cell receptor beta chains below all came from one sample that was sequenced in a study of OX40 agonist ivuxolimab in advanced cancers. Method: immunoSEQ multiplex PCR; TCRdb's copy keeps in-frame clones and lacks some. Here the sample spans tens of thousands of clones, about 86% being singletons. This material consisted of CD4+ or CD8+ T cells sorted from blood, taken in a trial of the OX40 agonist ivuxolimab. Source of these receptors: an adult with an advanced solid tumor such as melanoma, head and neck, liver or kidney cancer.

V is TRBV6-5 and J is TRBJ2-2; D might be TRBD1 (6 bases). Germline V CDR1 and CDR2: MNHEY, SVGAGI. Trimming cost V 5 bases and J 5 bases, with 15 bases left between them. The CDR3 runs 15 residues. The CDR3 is CASSNTGLGTGELFF. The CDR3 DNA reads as TGTGCCAGCAGTAACACAGGGCTGGGTACCGGGGAGCTGTTTTTT.

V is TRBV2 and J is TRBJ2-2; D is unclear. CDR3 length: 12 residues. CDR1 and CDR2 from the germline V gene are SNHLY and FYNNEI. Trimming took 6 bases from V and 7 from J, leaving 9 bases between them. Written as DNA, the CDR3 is TGTGCCAGCAGAGTGGGCTACGGGGAGCTGTTTTTT. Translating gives CASRVGYGELFF.

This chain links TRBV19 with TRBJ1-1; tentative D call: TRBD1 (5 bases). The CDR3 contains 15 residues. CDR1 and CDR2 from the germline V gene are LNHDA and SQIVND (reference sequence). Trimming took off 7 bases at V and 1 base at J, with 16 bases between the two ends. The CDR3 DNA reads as TGTGCCAGTAAGAGGTACGGGACGGCGAACACTGAAGCTTTCTTT. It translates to CASKRYGTANTEAFF. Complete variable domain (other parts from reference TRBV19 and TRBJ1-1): DGGITQSPKYLFRKEGQNVTLSCEQNLNHDAMYWYRQDPGQGLRLIYYSQIVNDFQKGDIAEGYSVSREKKESFPLTVTSAQKNPTAFYLCASKRYGTANTEAFFGQGTRLTVV.

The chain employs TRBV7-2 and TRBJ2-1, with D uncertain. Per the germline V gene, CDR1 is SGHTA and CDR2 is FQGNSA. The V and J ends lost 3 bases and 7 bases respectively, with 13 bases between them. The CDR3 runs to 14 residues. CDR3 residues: CASSFGAPRNEQFF. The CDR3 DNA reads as TGTGCCAGCAGCTTTGGTGCCCCCAGAAATGAGCAGTTCTTC.

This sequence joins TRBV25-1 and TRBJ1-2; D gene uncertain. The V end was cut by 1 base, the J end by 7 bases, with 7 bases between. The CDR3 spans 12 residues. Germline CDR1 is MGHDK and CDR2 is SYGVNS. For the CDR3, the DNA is TGTGCCAGCAGTGAATCAAGGTTTGGCTACACCTTC. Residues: CASSESRFGYTF.

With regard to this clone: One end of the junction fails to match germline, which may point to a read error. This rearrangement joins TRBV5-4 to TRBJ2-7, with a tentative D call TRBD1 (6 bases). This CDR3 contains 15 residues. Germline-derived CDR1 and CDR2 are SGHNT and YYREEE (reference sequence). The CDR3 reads CASSQATGSSYEQYF. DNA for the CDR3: TGCGCCAGCAGCCAAGCTACAGGGAGTAGTTACGAGCAGTACTTC.

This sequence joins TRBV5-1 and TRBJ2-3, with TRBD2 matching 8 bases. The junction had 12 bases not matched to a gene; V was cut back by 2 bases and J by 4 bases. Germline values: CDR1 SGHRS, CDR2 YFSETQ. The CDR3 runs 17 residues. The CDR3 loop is CASSFSSSGGNADTQYF. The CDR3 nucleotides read TGCGCCAGCAGCTTCTCGTCGAGCGGGGGAAATGCAGATACGCAGTATTTT.

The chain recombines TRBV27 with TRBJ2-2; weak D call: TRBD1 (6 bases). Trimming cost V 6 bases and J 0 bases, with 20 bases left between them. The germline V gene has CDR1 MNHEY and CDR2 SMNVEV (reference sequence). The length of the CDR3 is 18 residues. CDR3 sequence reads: CASRLAGVARSNTGELFF. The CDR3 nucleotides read TGTGCCAGCAGGCTTGCAGGGGTGGCCCGGTCGAACACCGGGGAGCTGTTTTTT.

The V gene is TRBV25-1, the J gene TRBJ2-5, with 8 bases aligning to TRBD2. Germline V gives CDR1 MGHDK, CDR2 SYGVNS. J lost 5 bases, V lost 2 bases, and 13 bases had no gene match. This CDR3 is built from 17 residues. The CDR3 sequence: CASSEGTSGSRVETQYF. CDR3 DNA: TGTGCCAGCAGTGAAGGAACTAGCGGAAGTAGGGTGGAGACCCAGTACTTC.

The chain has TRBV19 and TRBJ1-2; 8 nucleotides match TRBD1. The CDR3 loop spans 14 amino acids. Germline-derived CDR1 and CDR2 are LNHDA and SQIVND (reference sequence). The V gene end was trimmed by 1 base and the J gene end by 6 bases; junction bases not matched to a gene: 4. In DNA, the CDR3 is TGTGCCAGTAGTATAGGCGGGACAGGCGATGGCTACACCTTC. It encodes CASSIGGTGDGYTF.

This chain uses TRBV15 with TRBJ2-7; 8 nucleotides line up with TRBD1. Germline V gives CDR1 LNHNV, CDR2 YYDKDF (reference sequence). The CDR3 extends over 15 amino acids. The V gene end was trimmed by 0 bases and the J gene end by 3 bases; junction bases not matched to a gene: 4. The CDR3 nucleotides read TGTGCCACCAGCAGAGAGACAGGGGCTTACTACGAGCAGTACTTC. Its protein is CATSRETGAYYEQYF.

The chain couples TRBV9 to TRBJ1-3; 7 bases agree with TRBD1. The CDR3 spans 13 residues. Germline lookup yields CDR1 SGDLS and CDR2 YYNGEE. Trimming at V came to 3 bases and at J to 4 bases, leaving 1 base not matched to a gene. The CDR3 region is CASSEGQGNTIYF. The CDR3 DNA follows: TGTGCCAGCAGCGAGGGACAGGGAAACACCATATATTTT.

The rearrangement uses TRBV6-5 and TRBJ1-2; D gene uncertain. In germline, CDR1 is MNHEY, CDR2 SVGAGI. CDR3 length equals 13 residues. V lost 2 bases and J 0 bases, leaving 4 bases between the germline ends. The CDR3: CASSYGANYGYTF. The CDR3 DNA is TGTGCCAGCAGTTACGGGGCTAACTATGGCTACACCTTC.

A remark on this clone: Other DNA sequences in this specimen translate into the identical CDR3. For the CDR3, the DNA is TGCGCCAGCAGCCAAGATCTGAACACTGAAGCTTTCTTT. Encoded protein: CASSQDLNTEAFF. This sequence joins TRBV4-3 and TRBJ1-1; D is undetermined. The CDR3 runs 13 residues. Trimming left V 0 bases short and J 0 bases short, with 2 bases between. The germline CDR1 and CDR2 sequences are LGHNA and YSLEER.

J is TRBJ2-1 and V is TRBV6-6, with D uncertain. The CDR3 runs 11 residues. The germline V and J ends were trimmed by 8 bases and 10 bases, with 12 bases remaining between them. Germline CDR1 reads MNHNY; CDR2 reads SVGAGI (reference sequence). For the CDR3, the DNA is TGTGCCAGCCGTAGGGAATACGAGCAGTTCTTC. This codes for CASRREYEQFF.

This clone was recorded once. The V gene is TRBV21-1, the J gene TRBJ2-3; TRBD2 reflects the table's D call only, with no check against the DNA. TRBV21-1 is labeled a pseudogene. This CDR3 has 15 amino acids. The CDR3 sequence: CASSKAGLSTDTQYF. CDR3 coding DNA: TGTGCCAGCAGCAAAGCGGGACTTAGCACAGATACGCAGTATTTT.

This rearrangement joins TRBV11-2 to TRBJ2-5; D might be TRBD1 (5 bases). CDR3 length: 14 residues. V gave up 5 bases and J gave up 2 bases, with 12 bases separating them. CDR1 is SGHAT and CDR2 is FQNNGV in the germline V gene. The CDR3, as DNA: TGTGCCAGCAGCACAGGCCAACTTCAAGAGACCCAGTACTTC. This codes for CASSTGQLQETQYF.

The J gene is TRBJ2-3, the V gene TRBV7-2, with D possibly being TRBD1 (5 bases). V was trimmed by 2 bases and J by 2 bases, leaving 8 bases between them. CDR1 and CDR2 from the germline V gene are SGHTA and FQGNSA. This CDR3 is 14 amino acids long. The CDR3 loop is CASSLNRNTDTQYF. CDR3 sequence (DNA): TGTGCCAGCAGCTTAAACAGGAACACAGATACGCAGTATTTT.

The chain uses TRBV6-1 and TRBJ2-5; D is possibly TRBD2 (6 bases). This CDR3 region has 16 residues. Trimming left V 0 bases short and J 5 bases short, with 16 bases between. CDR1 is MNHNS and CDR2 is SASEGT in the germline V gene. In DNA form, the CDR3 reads TGTGCCAGCAGTGAAGCTTGGCGGGGAATGGAGGAGACCCAGTACTTC. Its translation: CASSEAWRGMEETQYF.

The CDR3 region has the DNA TGCAGCGTCCTGACAGGGGGGGAGACCCAGTACTTC. Residues: CSVLTGGETQYF. The J gene is TRBJ2-5, the V gene TRBV29-1, with 9 bases lining up with TRBD1. This CDR3 comprises 12 residues. The J segment lost 5 bases and the V segment lost 6 bases, leaving 4 bases of the junction unmatched. CDR1 and CDR2 (germline): SQVTM, ANQGSEA.

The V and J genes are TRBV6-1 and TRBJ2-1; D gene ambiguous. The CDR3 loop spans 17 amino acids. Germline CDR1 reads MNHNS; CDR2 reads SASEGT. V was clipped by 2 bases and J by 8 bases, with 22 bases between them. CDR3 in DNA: TGTGCCAGCAGTGAACCTCCTTTGCGGAAAAGGAACGATGAGCAGTTCTTC. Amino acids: CASSEPPLRKRNDEQFF.

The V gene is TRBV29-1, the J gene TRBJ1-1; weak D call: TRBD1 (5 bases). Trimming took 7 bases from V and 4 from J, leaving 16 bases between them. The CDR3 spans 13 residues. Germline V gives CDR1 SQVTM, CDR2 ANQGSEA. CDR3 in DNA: TGCAGCGGGCTCGGGACCGGGGGCACTGAAGCTTTCTTT. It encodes CSGLGTGGTEAFF.

The chain's CDR3 is CASSLPGQGAPLHF. The DNA of the CDR3 is TGTGCCAGCAGCTTGCCCGGACAGGGGGCACCCCTCCACTTT. The chain joins TRBV5-8 to TRBJ1-6; TRBD1 aligns across 10 bases. Germline-derived CDR1 and CDR2 are SGHTS and YDEGEE. V dropped 1 base and J dropped 11; count of bases not matched to a gene: 3. The CDR3 spans 14 residues.

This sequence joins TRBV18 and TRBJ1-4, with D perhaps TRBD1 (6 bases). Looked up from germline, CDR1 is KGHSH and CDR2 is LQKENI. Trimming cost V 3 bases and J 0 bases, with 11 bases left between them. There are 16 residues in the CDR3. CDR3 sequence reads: CASSPGTGTTNEKLFF. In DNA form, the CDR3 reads TGTGCCAGCTCACCGGGTACAGGGACAACTAATGAAAAACTGTTTTTT. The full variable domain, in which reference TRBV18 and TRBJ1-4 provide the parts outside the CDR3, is NAGVMQNPRHLVRRRGQEARLRCSPMKGHSHVYWYRQLPEEGLKFMVYLQKENIIDESGMPKERFSAEFPKEGPSILRIQQVVRGDSAAYFCASSPGTGTTNEKLFFGSGTQLSVL.

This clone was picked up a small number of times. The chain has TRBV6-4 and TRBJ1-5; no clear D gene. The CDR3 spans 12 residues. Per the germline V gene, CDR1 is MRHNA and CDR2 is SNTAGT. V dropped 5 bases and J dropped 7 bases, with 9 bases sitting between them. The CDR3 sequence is CASSLGSQPQHF. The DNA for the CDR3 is TGTGCCAGCAGTCTGGGTAGCCAGCCCCAGCATTTT.

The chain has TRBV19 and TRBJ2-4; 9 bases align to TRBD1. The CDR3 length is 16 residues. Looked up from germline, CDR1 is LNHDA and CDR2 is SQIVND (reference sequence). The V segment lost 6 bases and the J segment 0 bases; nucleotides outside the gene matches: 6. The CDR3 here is CASSPQGALAKNIQYF. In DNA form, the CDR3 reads TGTGCCAGTAGCCCACAGGGGGCACTAGCCAAAAACATTCAGTACTTC.

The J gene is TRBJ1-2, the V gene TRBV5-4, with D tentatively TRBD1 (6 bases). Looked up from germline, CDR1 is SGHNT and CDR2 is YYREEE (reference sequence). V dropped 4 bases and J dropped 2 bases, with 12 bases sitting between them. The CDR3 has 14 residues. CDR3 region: CASSVGARNYGYTF. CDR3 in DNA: TGTGCCAGCAGCGTGGGGGCGCGGAACTATGGCTACACCTTC. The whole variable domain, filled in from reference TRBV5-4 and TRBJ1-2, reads ETGVTQSPTHLIKTRGQQVTLRCSSQSGHNTVSWYQQALGQGPQFIFQYYREEENGRGNFPPRFSGLQFPNYSSELNVNALELDDSALYLCASSVGARNYGYTFGSGTRLTVV.

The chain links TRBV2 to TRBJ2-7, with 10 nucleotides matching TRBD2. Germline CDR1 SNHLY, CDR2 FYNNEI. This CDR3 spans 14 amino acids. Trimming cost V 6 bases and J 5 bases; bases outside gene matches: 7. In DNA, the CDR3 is TGTGCCAGCAGCCCGGGACTAGCGATCCACGAGCAGTACTTC. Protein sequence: CASSPGLAIHEQYF.

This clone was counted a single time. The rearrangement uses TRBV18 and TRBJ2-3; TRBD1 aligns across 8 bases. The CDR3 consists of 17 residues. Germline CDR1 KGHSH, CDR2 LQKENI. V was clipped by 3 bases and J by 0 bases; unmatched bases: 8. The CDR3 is CASSPLDRAISTDTQYF. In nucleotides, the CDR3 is TGTGCCAGCTCACCCCTGGACAGGGCGATCAGCACAGATACGCAGTATTTT.